This is a list of T cell receptor beta chains from one sample in a study of CD8+ T cells in alopecia areata. Sequencing was performed with immunoSEQ multiplex PCR; in TCRdb, only in-frame clones are kept and a portion is missing. Among 130,000 or so clones listed, 60% to 65% were seen once. Material: CD4+ T cells sorted from blood, obtained at week 4, from a patient treated with tofacitinib. These receptors all come from a human donor with alopecia areata. The CDR3 runs from the conserved cysteine through the conserved F or W. D genes are given only for firm matches. A row's size may be missing; if present it is once, few, many or a size class.

abundance,len,v_gene,d_gene,j_gene,CDR3nt,CDR3aa
few,14,TRBV10-3,TRBD1,TRBJ1-4,TGTGCCACCTTGGACAGGGGGCGAAACGAAAAACTGTTTTTT,CATLDRGRNEKLFF
NA,13,TRBV10-3,NA,TRBJ2-7,TGTGCCATCAGTTTTGGGATCAGAGGCGAGCAGTACTTC,CAISFGIRGEQYF
few,13,TRBV6-6,NA,TRBJ1-1,TGTGCCAGCAGTTTGCAGGAGAACACTGAAGCTTTCTTT,CASSLQENTEAFF
NA,12,TRBV7-9,NA,TRBJ1-6,TGTGCCAGCAGCTCCAGATCGAAACCCCTCCACTTT,CASSSRSKPLHF
NA,19,TRBV4-2,NA,TRBJ2-6,TGTGCCAGCAGCCAAGTCATCAGCAGGCGAGACTCTGGGGCCAACGTCCTGACTTTC,CASSQVISRRDSGANVLTF
NA,15,TRBV7-2,TRBD1,TRBJ1-2,TGTGCCAGCAGCTTAGTTTCCGGACAGGAAGATGGCTACACCTTC,CASSLVSGQEDGYTF
few,15,TRBV29-1,TRBD2,TRBJ2-1,TGCAGCGTTGAAGACCTCGGACTAGCGGGGGCTGAGCAGTTCTTC,CSVEDLGLAGAEQFF
NA,14,TRBV7-2,NA,TRBJ1-1,TGTGCCAGCAGCCCGGGACTTATGAACACTGAAGCTTTCTTT,CASSPGLMNTEAFF
NA,13,TRBV29-1,TRBD1,TRBJ2-2,TGCAGCGTACGACAGGGGATCACCGGGGAGCTGTTTTTT,CSVRQGITGELFF
few,11,TRBV6-6,NA,TRBJ2-7,TGTGCCAGCAGTGACACCGGGACTCCTCTCTTC,CASSDTGTPLF
NA,15,TRBV2,TRBD2,TRBJ2-1,TGTGCCAGCAGATCGGGACTAGCGGCCCCCAGTGAGCAGTTCTTC,CASRSGLAAPSEQFF
NA,15,TRBV5-6,TRBD1,TRBJ1-2,TGTGCCAGCAGCTTTTGGGACAGGCAAAACTATGGCTACACCTTC,CASSFWDRQNYGYTF
once,14,TRBV2,NA,TRBJ2-4,TGTGCCAGCAGTCCCAGGGCCCCCAAAAACATTCAGTACTTC,CASSPRAPKNIQYF
NA,16,TRBV5-1,TRBD1,TRBJ1-3,TGCGCCAGCAGTCCGGGACAGGCGGCCTCTGGAAACACCATATATTTT,CASSPGQAASGNTIYF
NA,14,TRBV9,NA,TRBJ1-3,TGTGCCAGCAACTCGGGGGGCTCTGGAAACACCATATATTTT,CASNSGGSGNTIYF
NA,12,TRBV11-2,NA,TRBJ2-3,TGTGCCAGCAGCTTAGAAGGGGTAACGCAGTATTTT,CASSLEGVTQYF
NA,15,TRBV15,NA,TRBJ2-1,TGTGCCACCAGCAGAGATCTTGGGACAATCGATGAGCAGTTCTTC,CATSRDLGTIDEQFF
once,13,TRBV4-3,NA,TRBJ2-7,TGCGCCAGCAGCCAAGACACCCAGGGCGAGCAGTACTTC,CASSQDTQGEQYF
few,15,TRBV5-1,TRBD1,TRBJ1-1,TGCGCCAGCAGCTTACAGGGGATTGGGAACACTGAAGCTTTCTTT,CASSLQGIGNTEAFF
NA,15,TRBV15,TRBD2,TRBJ2-3,TGTGCCACCAGAGAGGGACTAGGAAGGGTGGATACGCAGTATTTT,CATREGLGRVDTQYF
NA,12,TRBV10-2,NA,TRBJ2-3,TGCGCCAGCAGCCCCGCGGCAGATACGCAGTATTTT,CASSPAADTQYF
NA,15,TRBV5-1,NA,TRBJ2-1,TGCGCCAGCAGCTTGACCCCGGGGCGGGACAATGAGCAGTTCTTC,CASSLTPGRDNEQFF
NA,17,TRBV4-3,TRBD1,TRBJ2-6,TGCGCCAGCAGCCCCGGACAGGGGAGCTCTGGGGCCAACGTCCTGACTTTC,CASSPGQGSSGANVLTF
NA,14,TRBV7-9,NA,TRBJ1-2,TGTGCCAGCAGACCCGGGTCGGGGAACGCTGGCTACACCTTC,CASRPGSGNAGYTF
NA,14,TRBV15,NA,TRBJ1-5,TGTGCCACCAGCAGGGGGGGCAACAATCAGCCCCAGCATTTT,CATSRGGNNQPQHF
NA,19,TRBV29-1,NA,TRBJ2-3,TGCAGCGTTGAAAGAAGGGAAGTCTGGCAGAAGGGGAGCACAGATACGCAGTATTTT,CSVERREVWQKGSTDTQYF
NA,16,TRBV7-2,NA,TRBJ2-1,TGTGCCAGCAGCTTAGTGGCCCAGGGGAAATACAATGAGCAGTTCTTC,CASSLVAQGKYNEQFF
NA,12,TRBV29-1,NA,TRBJ1-2,TGCAGCGTTGTGAAGGGAAACTATGGCTACACCTTC,CSVVKGNYGYTF
NA,12,TRBV6-6,NA,TRBJ1-2,TGTGCCAGCCGCGGGGACAACTATGGCTACACCTTC,CASRGDNYGYTF
NA,14,TRBV7-9,NA,TRBJ2-3,TGTGCCAGCAGCTCGACGGCTAGCACAGATACGCAGTATTTT,CASSSTASTDTQYF
few,14,TRBV10-3,NA,TRBJ2-3,TGTGCCACCTCTGCCCTTCCAGGTACAGATACGCAGTATTTT,CATSALPGTDTQYF
NA,14,TRBV2,TRBD1,TRBJ2-2,TGTGCCAGCAGGGACAGGTTCCCCACCGGGGAGCTGTTTTTT,CASRDRFPTGELFF
few,15,TRBV27,NA,TRBJ2-7,TGTGCCAGCAGTGTCTCAGGGGCCCCTATCTACGAGCAGTACTTC,CASSVSGAPIYEQYF
NA,22,TRBV5-1,NA,TRBJ2-1,TGCGCCAGCAGCTTCATCGGTGTCAGGACAGGGGTTTTAGCGGGAGTCAGGGATGAGCAGTTCTTC,CASSFIGVRTGVLAGVRDEQFF
NA,13,TRBV29-1,NA,TRBJ2-5,TGCAGCGTTGCTTACAGTCTCCAAGAGACCCAGTACTTC,CSVAYSLQETQYF
few,14,TRBV19,NA,TRBJ2-3,TGTGCCAGTAGTACCCGACAGGGCACAGATACGCAGTATTTT,CASSTRQGTDTQYF
NA,15,TRBV5-1,NA,TRBJ1-4,TGCGCCAGCAGCTCGGACGGGACAACTAATGAAAAACTGTTTTTT,CASSSDGTTNEKLFF
NA,14,TRBV23-1,NA,TRBJ1-4,TGCGCCAGCAACCCAGGGTCAACTAATGAAAAACTGTTTTTT,CASNPGSTNEKLFF
NA,13,TRBV10-3,NA,TRBJ1-2,TGTGCCATCAGTGAGCCCATTCGATATGGCTACACCTTC,CAISEPIRYGYTF
NA,17,TRBV11-2,NA,TRBJ2-1,TGTGCCAGCAGCTTCCGCCAAGACGTTGCAGGAGGAGGGGAGCAGTTCTTC,CASSFRQDVAGGGEQFF
once,15,TRBV6-5,TRBD2,TRBJ2-7,TGTGCCAGCAGTCCCGTTGCGGGGGGCTTCTACGAGCAGTACTTC,CASSPVAGGFYEQYF
NA,14,TRBV7-7,NA,TRBJ2-1,TGTGCCAGCAGCTTAGGTCCAGGCGACAATGAGCAGTTCTTC,CASSLGPGDNEQFF
NA,11,TRBV30,NA,TRBJ2-4,TGTGCCTGGAGTGATGTGAACATTCAGTACTTC,CAWSDVNIQYF
NA,15,TRBV7-9,NA,TRBJ2-7,TGTGCCAGCAGCTTAGTAGCGGCCTCCTCCTACGAGCAGTACTTC,CASSLVAASSYEQYF
NA,14,TRBV4-1,NA,TRBJ2-5,TGCGCCAGCAGCCAAGCGTGGCAGCAAGAGACCCAGTACTTC,CASSQAWQQETQYF
NA,14,TRBV7-2,TRBD1,TRBJ2-7,TGTGCCAGCAGCTTAAACAGGGGAGCGAACGAGCAGTACTTC,CASSLNRGANEQYF
NA,17,TRBV6-1,TRBD2,TRBJ2-1,TGTGCCAGCAGTGAACCCCGGCTAGCGGGAGGTTGGTCTGAGCAGTTCTTC,CASSEPRLAGGWSEQFF
NA,15,TRBV7-9,NA,TRBJ2-4,TGTGCCAGCAGCTTAGCGGGACTCGGTCAAAACATTCAGTACTTC,CASSLAGLGQNIQYF
NA,15,TRBV4-3,TRBD2,TRBJ2-7,TGCGCCAGCAGCCAAGATTCGGGAGGGCGGCAAGAGCAGTACTTC,CASSQDSGGRQEQYF
NA,15,TRBV29-1,TRBD2,TRBJ2-1,TGCAGCGGGTCGGGACTAAGCCCAAGGAACAATGAGCAGTTCTTC,CSGSGLSPRNNEQFF
NA,10,TRBV29-1,NA,TRBJ1-2,TGCAGCGTGCGGACTCGGGGCTACACCTTC,CSVRTRGYTF
few,12,TRBV29-1,NA,TRBJ2-7,TGCAGCGTATCCCGGGCCGGGGACGAGCAGTACTTC,CSVSRAGDEQYF
NA,15,TRBV7-2,TRBD2,TRBJ2-1,TGTGCCAGCAGCTTAGCAGCGGGGGGGCCCTATGAGCAGTTCTTC,CASSLAAGGPYEQFF
NA,13,TRBV11-1,NA,TRBJ2-2,TGTGCCAGCAGCTTGGCAGCTCCCGGGGAGCTGTTTTTT,CASSLAAPGELFF
NA,14,TRBV14,NA,TRBJ1-2,TGTGCCAGCAGCCAGCTACAGGGTGACTATGGCTACACCTTC,CASSQLQGDYGYTF